This T cell receptor (beta chain) is drawn from a study of metastatic and nonmetastatic thyroid tumors. Study-level information: Both malignant and benign thyroid patients supplied peripheral blood and tumor or nodule tissue samples, across which the repertoires of these patients were then compared.

Germline CDR1 reads LNHDA; CDR2 reads SQIVND (reference sequence). V lost 3 bases to trimming and J lost 9 bases, with 9 bases between them. The CDR3 contains 13 residues. This clone has a count of ten or more. Its antigen is still unknown. TCRdb reprocessed the PCR reads via MiXCR. Counted here are about 22,000 clones, more than 15% occurring once; the ten biggest clones make up 2.5% to 3%. Overall study results and limits: A significant increase in TCR beta diversity was reportedly seen in malignant thyroid tumors relative to benign nodules, in blood and tumor.

Patients were all untreated before their thyroid surgery. The TCR was taken from a male donor with papillary thyroid cancer or a benign thyroid nodule (not recorded which). Some clones in this sample may be carry-over from other donors' samples. The source material was adjacent normal tissue. The chain uses TRBV19 and TRBJ1-6; D perhaps matches TRBD1 (5 bases). The CDR3 nucleotides read TGTGCCAGTAGTATTTTGAGGGGTTCACCCCTCCACTTT. Translating it yields CASSILRGSPLHF.